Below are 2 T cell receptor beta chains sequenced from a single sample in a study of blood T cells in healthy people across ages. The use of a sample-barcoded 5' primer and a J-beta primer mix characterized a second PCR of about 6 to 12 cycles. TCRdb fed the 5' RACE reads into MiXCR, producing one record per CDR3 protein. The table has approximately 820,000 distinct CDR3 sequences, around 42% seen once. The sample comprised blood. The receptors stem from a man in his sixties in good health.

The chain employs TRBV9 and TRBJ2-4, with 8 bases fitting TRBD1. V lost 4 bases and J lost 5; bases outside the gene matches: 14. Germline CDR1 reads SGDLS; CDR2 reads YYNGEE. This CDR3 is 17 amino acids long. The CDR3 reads CASSQPVEDRAQNIQYF. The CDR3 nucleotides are TGTGCCAGCAGCCAACCTGTTGAGGACAGGGCCCAAAACATTCAGTACTTC.

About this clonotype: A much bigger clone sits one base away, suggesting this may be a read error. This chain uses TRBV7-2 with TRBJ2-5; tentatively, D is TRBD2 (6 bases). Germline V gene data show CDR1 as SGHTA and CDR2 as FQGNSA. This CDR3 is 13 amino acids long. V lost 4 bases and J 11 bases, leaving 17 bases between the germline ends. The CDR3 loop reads CASSSRRGNEQYF. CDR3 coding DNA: TGTGCCAGCAGCTCCCGGCGGGGCAATGAGCAGTACTTC.